A single sample gave rise to the 21 T cell receptor beta chains below, sequenced in a study of T-cell memory formation after mild COVID-19. TCRdb processed the 5' RACE reads anew with MiXCR; each CDR3 protein has one entry. The data hold about 500,000 distinct CDR3 sequences, with approximately 20% observed a single time. The sequencing sample was made of PBMCs or a T cell subset sorted from them (not recorded which). Every receptor here comes from an adult woman who had mild COVID-19 (a few samples of this study predate the infection). Cell type and time point are not known.

This chain uses TRBV4-3 with TRBJ1-1; 7 bases map to TRBD1. This CDR3 spans 15 amino acids. CDR1 is LGHNA and CDR2 is YSLEER in the germline V gene. V shed 0 bases and J 6 bases; nucleotides not matched to a gene: 7. CDR3 sequence reads: CASSQDGTGDPEAFF. The DNA for the CDR3 is TGCGCCAGCAGCCAAGATGGAACAGGGGATCCTGAAGCTTTCTTT.

The V gene is TRBV19, the J gene TRBJ1-3; TRBD1 matches 7 bases. The CDR3 totals 16 residues. CDR1 and CDR2 (germline): LNHDA, SQIVND (reference sequence). The V segment lost 6 bases and the J segment 0 bases; nucleotides outside the gene matches: 8. The CDR3: CASSRGGLSSGNTIYF. The DNA of the CDR3 is TGTGCCAGTAGCCGAGGGGGCCTGAGCTCTGGAAACACCATATATTTT.

The chain joins TRBV5-1 to TRBJ1-2; D uncertain. The CDR3 runs to 12 residues. The V end lost 2 bases, the J end lost 8 bases, and 10 bases lay between the germline ends. CDR1 and CDR2 from the germline V gene are SGHRS and YFSETQ. The CDR3: CASSFESDGYTF. DNA for the CDR3: TGCGCCAGCAGCTTCGAGTCCGACGGCTACACCTTC. The whole variable domain, remainder taken from reference TRBV5-1 and TRBJ1-2, is KAGVTQTPRYLIKTRGQQVTLSCSPISGHRSVSWYQQTPGQGLQFLFEYFSETQRNKGNFPGRFSGRQFSNSRSEMNVSTLELGDSALYLCASSFESDGYTFGSGTRLTVV.

The chain employs TRBV27 and TRBJ1-1; 8 bases agree with TRBD1. V shed 8 bases, J shed 0 bases, and the junction held 5 bases outside the gene matches. The CDR3 loop spans 14 amino acids. CDR1 is MNHEY and CDR2 is SMNVEV in the germline V gene (reference sequence). The chain's CDR3 is CASRPTGVNTEAFF. Written as DNA, the CDR3 is TGTGCCAGCCGACCGACAGGGGTGAACACTGAAGCTTTCTTT.

This clonotype has a handful of counts. The chain uses TRBV23-1 and TRBJ2-3; 10 bases map to TRBD2. TRBV23-1 is noted as an ORF with a role that remains uncertain. V shed 4 bases and J 1 base; nucleotides not matched to a gene: 8. The CDR3 sequence is 17 residues long. The CDR3 nucleotides are TGCGCCAGCAGTCGGGCCTTAGCGGGGGGAGGCACAGATACGCAGTATTTT. It specifies CASSRALAGGGTDTQYF.

This clonotype turned up a few times. J is TRBJ2-5 and V is TRBV20-1; TRBD2 matches 7 bases. Germline CDR1 is DFQATT and CDR2 is SNEGSKA (reference sequence). The CDR3 totals 13 residues. The junction had 8 bases not matched to a gene; V was cut back by 5 bases and J by 5 bases. The CDR3 sequence: CSAFRGVGETQYF. The CDR3 DNA is TGCAGTGCTTTCCGGGGGGTTGGGGAGACCCAGTACTTC.

This clonotype has more than one count but fewer than ten. CDR3: CASRGAGTISPLHF. The CDR3 nucleotides read TGTGCCAGCAGAGGGGCAGGGACGATTTCACCCCTCCACTTT. The chain carries TRBV12-3 or TRBV12-4 and TRBJ1-6, with D perhaps matching TRBD1 (5 bases). The CDR3 has 14 amino acids. V lost 6 bases and J 9 bases, leaving 15 bases between the germline ends.

The V and J genes are TRBV7-2 and TRBJ2-1, with unresolved D. This CDR3 is 12 amino acids long. CDR1 SGHTA and CDR2 FQGNSA come from the germline V gene. Trimming cost V 4 bases and J 9 bases, with 10 bases left between them. The CDR3 DNA reads as TGTGCCAGCAGCTGGGCTAGAGGTGAGCAGTTCTTC. Residues: CASSWARGEQFF. The variable domain in full, with the rest retrieved from reference TRBV7-2 and TRBJ2-1, is GAGVSQSPSNKVTEKGKDVELRCDPISGHTALYWYRQSLGQGLEFLIYFQGNSAPDKSGLPSDRFSAERTGGSVSTLTIQRTQQEDSAVYLCASSWARGEQFFGPGTRLTVL.

This clonotype was counted between two and nine times. The chain has TRBV12-3 or TRBV12-4 and TRBJ1-3, with D perhaps TRBD1 (5 bases). The CDR3 spans 14 residues. Trimming stripped 3 bases from V and 3 bases from J, with 9 bases between. CDR3 coding DNA: TGTGCCAGCAGTTTGGGGGGGATTGGAAACACCATATATTTT. Translation: CASSLGGIGNTIYF.

This clonotype was observed a handful of times. The chain combines TRBV6-1 with TRBJ2-7; TRBD2 aligns across 10 bases. V shed 5 bases, J shed 0 bases, and the junction held 13 bases outside the gene matches. Germline V gene sequence: CDR1 MNHNS, CDR2 SASEGT. CDR3 length equals 18 residues. Here the CDR3 DNA reads TGTGCCAGCAGTCCCCAGGGGCTAGCGGGGGAGTTCTCCTACGAGCAGTACTTC. It is translated as CASSPQGLAGEFSYEQYF.

CDR3 sequence: CASSHSIYRGDEQFF. The CDR3 DNA follows: TGTGCCAGCAGCCATTCGATCTACAGGGGCGATGAGCAGTTCTTC. The chain carries TRBV28 and TRBJ2-1; 7 positions match TRBD1. V gave up 6 bases and J gave up 8 bases; unmatched junction bases: 13. This CDR3 spans 15 amino acids. Germline V gene data show CDR1 as MDHEN and CDR2 as SYDVKM.

V usage is TRBV3-1 and J usage is TRBJ2-3; weak D call: TRBD2 (5 bases). V shed 3 bases and J shed 7 bases, with 8 bases lying between them. Germline-derived CDR1 and CDR2 are LGHDT and YNNKEL (reference sequence). This CDR3 region has 12 residues. CDR3 sequence: CASSHGGYTQYF. CDR3 nucleotide sequence: TGTGCCAGCAGCCACGGAGGTTATACGCAGTATTTT.

The chain recombines TRBV19 with TRBJ1-5, with 9 nucleotides matching TRBD1. The ends lost 10 bases at V and 4 bases at J; junction bases unmatched: 8. The CDR3 is 14 amino acids. Germline values: CDR1 LNHDA, CDR2 SQIVND (reference sequence). The CDR3 nucleotides read TGTGCCACATCGTGGGGGACAGGGAATCAGCCCCAGCATTTT. Its protein product is CATSWGTGNQPQHF.

This clonotype was recorded a few times. This chain joins TRBV29-1 and TRBJ2-5; 8 nucleotides agree with TRBD1. The CDR3 has 20 amino acids. Trimming cost V 2 bases and J 4 bases; bases outside gene matches: 24. CDR1 SQVTM and CDR2 ANQGSEA come from the germline V gene. The CDR3 coding sequence is TGCAGCGTTGAATTTTTGTTAGGCAGGGGGCCTGGCCTTAGGGTAGAGACCCAGTACTTC. Its protein product is CSVEFLLGRGPGLRVETQYF.

This clonotype was observed a handful of times. The chain links TRBV12-3 or TRBV12-4 to TRBJ1-2, with a tentative D call TRBD1 (5 bases). With 9 bases removed from V and 2 bases from J, the gap between germline ends came to 22 bases. This CDR3 spans 16 amino acids. The CDR3 DNA reads TGTGCCAGTCGTAGTGGAAGAAGGGGCGAGAACTATGGCTACACCTTC. Translated, it gives CASRSGRRGENYGYTF.

The sample holds a few counts of this clonotype. The CDR3 bases are TGCGCCAGCAGCCAAGATGGCGGGAGGGCAGATGAGCAGTTCTTC. Translation: CASSQDGGRADEQFF. The genes are TRBV4-3 and TRBJ2-1; TRBD2 aligns across 9 bases. The CDR3 contains 15 residues. The junction had 5 bases not matched to a gene; V was cut back by 0 bases and J by 8 bases. Germline CDR1 LGHNA, CDR2 YSLEER.

The rearrangement links TRBV7-9 to TRBJ2-1, with 7 bases fitting TRBD1. V was pared by 3 bases and J by 7 bases, with 9 bases of the junction left unmatched. Germline values: CDR1 SEHNR, CDR2 FQNEAQ (reference sequence). The CDR3 length is 15 residues. For the CDR3, the DNA is TGTGCCAGCAGCTTGAGCCAGGGGGAAAAAAATGAGCAGTTCTTC. Its translation: CASSLSQGEKNEQFF.

In its sample, this clonotype was seen many times. A junction boundary mismatches the germline segment, possibly from a read error. V gene TRBV12-3 or TRBV12-4 combines with J gene TRBJ2-5; TRBD2 aligns across 11 bases. The CDR3 is made up of 13 amino acids. CDR3 DNA sequence: TGTGCCAGCAGTCTAGCGGGAGGTTCTACCCAGTACTTC. Protein product: CASSLAGGSTQYF.

This clonotype was recorded a few times. V gene TRBV10-3 combines with J gene TRBJ2-1, with 12 positions matching TRBD2. The ends lost 4 bases at V and 5 bases at J; junction bases unmatched: 3. The CDR3 spans 15 residues. Germline CDR1 is ENHRY and CDR2 is SYGVKD. The CDR3 spells CAISGRLAGDNEQFF. CDR3 nucleotides: TGTGCCATCAGTGGAAGACTAGCGGGGGACAATGAGCAGTTCTTC.

CDR3 nucleotide sequence: TGCGCCAGCAGCACACCCGGGACTAGCGAAAAAGAGACCCAGTACTTC. This encodes CASSTPGTSEKETQYF. V usage is TRBV5-1 and J usage is TRBJ2-5, with 10 bases aligning to TRBD2. Germline CDR1 and CDR2: SGHRS and YFSETQ. The CDR3 sequence is 16 residues long. V lost 4 bases, J lost 3 bases, and 9 bases stayed unmatched.

The V gene is TRBV28, the J gene TRBJ2-7; TRBD1 matches 7 bases. Germline CDR1 reads MDHEN; CDR2 reads SYDVKM. The CDR3 is 15 residues long. Unmatched junction bases numbered 9, after V lost 5 bases and J lost 2 bases. The CDR3 DNA follows: TGTGCCAGCAGTCTAGGGGGCCCGATTCCCTACGAGCAGTACTTC. Translated, it gives CASSLGGPIPYEQYF.